Listed here are 18 T cell receptor beta chains from one sample, sequenced in a study of Ad26.COV2.S vaccination and SARS-CoV-2 variants. Method: immunoSEQ multiplex PCR; TCRdb's copy keeps in-frame clones and lacks some. In the table there are a few hundred thousand clones, approximately 87% of which are singletons. Treatment indicated: some 20 received Ad26.COV2.S at low or high dose, single or two shots; roughly five received placebo; per-sample allocation not given. Specimens were obtained on day 63 following the first vaccine or placebo injection. The specimen was peripheral blood, collected in a trial of Ad26.COV2.S vaccine versus placebo. These receptors were collected from a person aged 18-65 years who received the Ad26.COV2.S COVID-19 vaccine or a placebo.

As concerns this clone: This same CDR3 is encoded by further DNA sequences in the sample. The chain employs TRBV5-1 and TRBJ1-1, with 8 nucleotides matching TRBD1. Germline V gene lookup returns CDR1 SGHRS and CDR2 YFSETQ. The J segment lost 1 base and the V segment lost 4 bases, leaving 3 bases of the junction unmatched. This CDR3 has 14 amino acids. The CDR3 is CASSPGTGNTEAFF. CDR3 bases: TGCGCCAGCAGCCCCGGGACAGGGAACACTGAAGCTTTCTTT. Using reference TRBV5-1 and TRBJ1-1 for the parts outside the CDR3, the full variable domain is KAGVTQTPRYLIKTRGQQVTLSCSPISGHRSVSWYQQTPGQGLQFLFEYFSETQRNKGNFPGRFSGRQFSNSRSEMNVSTLELGDSALYLCASSPGTGNTEAFFGQGTRLTVV.

This clone was seen a handful of times. This sequence joins TRBV2 and TRBJ1-1; 7 bases fit TRBD1. CDR3 length: 12 residues. V lost 7 bases, J lost 4 bases, and 3 bases stayed unmatched. The germline CDR1 and CDR2 sequences are SNHLY and FYNNEI. CDR3 nucleotide sequence: TGTGCCAGCAAAAGGACAGGCACTGAAGCTTTCTTT. Translated: CASKRTGTEAFF.

J is TRBJ1-1 and V is TRBV2, with a possible D match to TRBD1 (6 bases). The CDR3 is 15 residues long. The V gene lost 6 bases and the J gene lost 5 bases, with 19 bases spanning the gap. Germline lookup yields CDR1 SNHLY and CDR2 FYNNEI. CDR3 protein: CASSPIGGSTTEAFF. CDR3 DNA sequence: TGTGCCAGCAGCCCAATCGGGGGCTCCACGACTGAAGCTTTCTTT. The full variable domain, with the rest looked up from reference TRBV2 and TRBJ1-1, is EPEVTQTPSHQVTQMGQEVILRCVPISNHLYFYWYRQILGQKVEFLVSFYNNEISEKSEIFDDQFSVERPDGSNFTLKIRSTKLEDSAMYFCASSPIGGSTTEAFFGQGTRLTVV.

CDR3 sequence reads: CASTQGQEQFF. The CDR3 DNA is TGTGCCAGCACCCAGGGCCAGGAGCAGTTCTTC. The J gene is TRBJ2-1, the V gene TRBV6-5, with D possibly matching TRBD1 (5 bases). CDR1 and CDR2 (germline): MNHEY, SVGAGI. The V gene lost 7 bases and the J gene lost 10 bases, with 11 bases spanning the gap. The length of the CDR3 is 11 residues.

This rearrangement joins TRBV2 to TRBJ1-4; a weak D match, TRBD1 (6 bases). The V end lost 7 bases, the J end lost 8 bases, and 26 bases lay between the germline ends. In germline, CDR1 is SNHLY, CDR2 FYNNEI. The CDR3 sequence is 17 residues long. The CDR3, as DNA: TGTGCCAGCACCGTGCGGGACACCGGGGGGTTAAAGGAAAAACTGTTTTTT. Translating it yields CASTVRDTGGLKEKLFF.

This chain connects TRBV21-1 to TRBJ2-7. TRBV21-1 has pseudogene status. There are 15 residues in the CDR3. CDR3 sequence: CASSKGSVGTYEQYF. The CDR3 bases are TGTGCCAGCAGCAAAGGGTCAGTAGGGACCTACGAGCAGTACTTC.

The chain links TRBV15 to TRBJ2-7; either TRBD1 or TRBD2 may fit D (5 bases each). CDR1 LNHNV and CDR2 YYDKDF come from the germline V gene (reference sequence). The CDR3 consists of 14 residues. The V end lost 5 bases, the J end lost 2 bases, and 13 bases lay between the germline ends. The CDR3: CATSLDRGPYEQYF. CDR3 coding DNA: TGTGCCACCAGCTTGGACCGGGGACCCTACGAGCAGTACTTC.

This rearrangement joins TRBV7-8 to TRBJ1-5; no reliable D call. V was trimmed by 5 bases and J by 3 bases, leaving 8 bases between them. CDR1 is SGHVS, CDR2 FQNEAQ, per germline. The CDR3 covers 13 residues. The CDR3 nucleotides are TGTGCCAGCAGCCCTACGTCCAATCAGCCCCAGCATTTT. Translating gives CASSPTSNQPQHF.

This rearrangement joins TRBV18 to TRBJ2-5; the D gene could be TRBD1 or TRBD2 (5 bases each). The germline CDR1 and CDR2 sequences are KGHSH and LQKENI. V dropped 1 base and J dropped 3 bases, with 15 bases sitting between them. The CDR3 covers 16 residues. This CDR3 reads CASSPRRRDAKETQYF. The CDR3 DNA follows: TGTGCCAGCTCACCACGTCGCCGGGACGCTAAAGAGACCCAGTACTTC.

The J gene is TRBJ1-1, the V gene TRBV5-5; the D is unclear. Germline loops: CDR1 SGHKS, CDR2 YYEKEE (reference sequence). The CDR3 contains 16 residues. V was shortened by 4 bases and J by 0 bases, with 16 bases between the two germline ends. The CDR3 coding sequence is TGTGCCAGCAGCCCCCCTCAACTGAGGATGAACACTGAAGCTTTCTTT. It codes for CASSPPQLRMNTEAFF.

The chain couples TRBV19 to TRBJ2-5; TRBD2 aligns across 9 bases. Germline V gives CDR1 LNHDA, CDR2 SQIVND (reference sequence). V lost 10 bases to trimming and J lost 4 bases; unmatched junction nucleotides: 10. The CDR3 runs to 14 residues. The CDR3 reads CATAGGGGLETQYF. CDR3 DNA sequence: TGTGCCACCGCCGGCGGGGGGGGCCTAGAGACCCAGTACTTC.

A word on this clone: This CDR3 is also generated by other DNA sequences in the sample. The chain has TRBV19 and TRBJ1-5; the match to TRBD1 covers 7 bases. The CDR3 totals 12 residues. The V gene's germline CDR1 is LNHDA and CDR2 SQIVND (reference sequence). J lost 5 bases, V lost 6 bases, and 1 base had no gene match. CDR3 DNA sequence: TGTGCCAGTAGCCAGGGGGATCAGCCCCAGCATTTT. Translated, it gives CASSQGDQPQHF.

The genes are TRBV2 and TRBJ2-2; 7 bases align to TRBD2. This CDR3 is 14 amino acids long. Trimming at V came to 8 bases and at J to 2 bases, leaving 5 bases not matched to a gene. Per the germline V gene, CDR1 is SNHLY and CDR2 is FYNNEI. The CDR3 nucleotides read TGTGCCAGCTTACGACTAGCAAACACCGGGGAGCTGTTTTTT. It encodes CASLRLANTGELFF. Full variable domain (remainder filled in from reference TRBV2 and TRBJ2-2): EPEVTQTPSHQVTQMGQEVILRCVPISNHLYFYWYRQILGQKVEFLVSFYNNEISEKSEIFDDQFSVERPDGSNFTLKIRSTKLEDSAMYFCASLRLANTGELFFGEGSRLTVL.

The genes are TRBV2 and TRBJ2-7; a possible D gene is TRBD1 (6 bases). Germline V gene sequence: CDR1 SNHLY, CDR2 FYNNEI. This CDR3 is 11 amino acids long. V lost 8 bases and J lost 1, with 6 bases in between. This CDR3 is CASQGSYEQYF. CDR3 nucleotides: TGTGCCAGCCAGGGGTCCTACGAGCAGTACTTC.

This rearrangement joins TRBV3-1 (or the pseudogene TRBV3-2) to TRBJ1-2; D might be TRBD1 (6 bases). Deletions cut 4 bases from V and 4 bases from J, with 10 bases between. CDR1 and CDR2 from the germline V gene are LGHDT and YNNKEL (reference sequence). The CDR3 is made up of 13 amino acids. In nucleotides, the CDR3 is TGTGCCAGCAGCCTACAGGGAGTCTATGGCTACACCTTC. Residues: CASSLQGVYGYTF.

The chain has TRBV3-1 (or the pseudogene TRBV3-2) and TRBJ1-6; maybe TRBD1 (6 bases). The V end lost 0 bases, the J end lost 7 bases, and 13 bases lay between the germline ends. The CDR3 contains 16 residues. CDR1 and CDR2 (germline): LGHDT, YNNKEL (reference sequence). The CDR3 DNA sequence: TGTGCCAGCAGCCAAGATAGGGGGGGTTGGAATTCACCCCTCCACTTT. Protein sequence: CASSQDRGGWNSPLHF.

A single count supports this clone. The V and J genes are TRBV28 and TRBJ2-7; maybe TRBD1 (5 bases). V was pared by 6 bases and J by 0 bases, with 18 bases between. The CDR3 is 16 amino acids. The V gene's germline CDR1 is MDHEN and CDR2 SYDVKM. CDR3 coding DNA: TGTGCCAGCAGCCCCCCCTTGACAGCTTACTCCTACGAGCAGTACTTC. Translation gives CASSPPLTAYSYEQYF.

The rearrangement uses TRBV6-5 and TRBJ1-4; possible D gene TRBD1, 6 bases. The CDR3 extends over 14 amino acids. V lost 5 bases and J lost 7, with 14 bases in between. Germline values: CDR1 MNHEY, CDR2 SVGAGI. CDR3 nucleotide sequence: TGTGCCAGCAGTACAGGGTCTATGAGTGAAAAACTGTTTTTT. Its translation: CASSTGSMSEKLFF.